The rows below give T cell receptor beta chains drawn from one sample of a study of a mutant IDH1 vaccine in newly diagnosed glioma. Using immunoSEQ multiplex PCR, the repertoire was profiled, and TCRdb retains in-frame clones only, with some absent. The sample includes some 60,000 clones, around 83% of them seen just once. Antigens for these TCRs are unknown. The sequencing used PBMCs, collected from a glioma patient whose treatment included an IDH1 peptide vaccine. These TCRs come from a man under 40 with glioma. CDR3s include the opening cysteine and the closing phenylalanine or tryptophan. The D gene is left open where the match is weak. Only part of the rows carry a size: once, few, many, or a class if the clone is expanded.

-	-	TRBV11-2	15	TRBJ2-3	TGTGCCAGCAGTCAAGACGGGGGTCCGATAGATACGCAGTATTTT	CASSQDGGPIDTQYF
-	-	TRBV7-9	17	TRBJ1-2	TGTGCCAGCAGCTCAGCCCGGCAGGATGGCAGGTCGTTAGGAGGGTCCTTC	CASSSARQDGRSLGGSF
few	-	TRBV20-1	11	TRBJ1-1	TGCAGTGCTGTTCCAATCGTTGAAGCTTTCTTT	CSAVPIVEAFF
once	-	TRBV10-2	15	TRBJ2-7	TGCGCCAGCAGTGAGGACCCAGGGACGTACTACGAGCAGTACTTC	CASSEDPGTYYEQYF
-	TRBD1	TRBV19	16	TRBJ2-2	TGTGCCAGTAGTAGGGGGACAGGAAAAGGCACCGGGGAGCTGTTTTTT	CASSRGTGKGTGELFF
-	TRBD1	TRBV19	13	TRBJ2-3	TGTGCCAGTAGTCATCGGACAGGGAGTACGCAGTATTTT	CASSHRTGSTQYF
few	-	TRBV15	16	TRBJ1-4	TGTGCCACCAGCAGAGATCTTTTCGCAACTAATGAAAAACTGTTTTTT	CATSRDLFATNEKLFF
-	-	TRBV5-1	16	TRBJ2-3	TGCGCCAGCAGCTTGGCCTCAGTACAGGGCGCAGATACGCAGTATTTT	CASSLASVQGADTQYF
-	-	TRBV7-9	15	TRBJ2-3	TGTGCCAGCAGCCCGAGGGCAGGGAACCCAGATACGCAGTATTTT	CASSPRAGNPDTQYF
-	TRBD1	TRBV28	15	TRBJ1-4	TGTGCCAGCAGCTATCCCCGGACAGGCAATGAAAAACTGTTTTTT	CASSYPRTGNEKLFF
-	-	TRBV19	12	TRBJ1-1	TGTGCCAGTAGGACAGGGAACACTGAAGCTTTCTTT	CASRTGNTEAFF
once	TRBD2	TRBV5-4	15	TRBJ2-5	TGTGCCAGCAGCTCCCGACTAGCGGTCGGAGAGACCCAGTACTTC	CASSSRLAVGETQYF
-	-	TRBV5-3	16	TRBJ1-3	TGTGCCAGAAGCAGCCTTGAGAGTCACTCTGGAAACACCATATATTTT	CARSSLESHSGNTIYF
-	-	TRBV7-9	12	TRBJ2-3	TGTGCCAGCAGCTTTTGGGGCGGTGCGCAGTATTTT	CASSFWGGAQYF
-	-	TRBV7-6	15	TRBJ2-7	TGTGCCAGCAGCCACGACTCGGTTCAGTCGTACGAGCAGTACTTC	CASSHDSVQSYEQYF
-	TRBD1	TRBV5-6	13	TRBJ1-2	TGTGCCAGCAGCTCGACAGGGGCGGATGGCTACACCTTC	CASSSTGADGYTF
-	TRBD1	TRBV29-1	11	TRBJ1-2	TGCAGCGTAACAGGGGCTGGTGGCTACACCTTC	CSVTGAGGYTF
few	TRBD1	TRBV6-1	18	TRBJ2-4	TGTGCCAGCAGTGAAGGAGTCGGGACAGGGCTCTTTGGGAACATTCAGTACTTC	CASSEGVGTGLFGNIQYF
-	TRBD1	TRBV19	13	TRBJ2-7	TGTGCCAGCCGGGGACAGCCCTCCTACGAGCAGTACTTC	CASRGQPSYEQYF
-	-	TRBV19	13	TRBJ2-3	TGTGCCAGTAGGCGAGGGGGCACAGATACGCAGTATTTT	CASRRGGTDTQYF
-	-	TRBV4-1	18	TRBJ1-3	TGCGCCAGCAGCCAAGAGTGGGAGACACCGTTTTTCGGAAACACCATATATTTT	CASSQEWETPFFGNTIYF
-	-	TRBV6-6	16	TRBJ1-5	TGTGCCAGCAGTTACAGGGTGCAGTATAGCAATCAGCCCCAGCATTTT	CASSYRVQYSNQPQHF
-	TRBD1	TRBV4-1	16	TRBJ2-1	TGCGCCAGCAGCCATGCCCCGGGACAGGGCTACAATGAGCAGTTCTTC	CASSHAPGQGYNEQFF
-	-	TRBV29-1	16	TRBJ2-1	TGCAGCGTTGAAGGGCCGGGGACCTCCTCCTACAATGAGCAGTTCTTC	CSVEGPGTSSYNEQFF
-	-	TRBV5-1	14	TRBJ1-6	TGCGCCAGCAGCTCGGACGCCGCTGTTTCACCCCTCCACTTT	CASSSDAAVSPLHF
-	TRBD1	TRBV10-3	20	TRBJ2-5	TGTGCCATCGAAAATGGCGGGACAGGGACTCATGGGGAACCAGACGAGACCCAGTACTTC	CAIENGGTGTHGEPDETQYF
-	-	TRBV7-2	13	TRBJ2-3	TGTGCCAGCAGCTTCCGAGACAGTCCCACGCAGTATTTT	CASSFRDSPTQYF
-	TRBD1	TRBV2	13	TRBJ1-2	TGTGCCACGGAAGGACAGGGTGAGGATGGCTACACCTTC	CATEGQGEDGYTF
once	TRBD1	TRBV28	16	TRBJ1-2	TGTGCCAGCAGCCCCGGGACAGGGGGCAAGGGCTATGGCTACACCTTC	CASSPGTGGKGYGYTF
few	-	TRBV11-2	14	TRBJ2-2	TGTGCCAGCAGCGTACAGTCTCGGGCCGGGGAGCTGTTTTTT	CASSVQSRAGELFF
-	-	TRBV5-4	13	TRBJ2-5	TGTGCCAGCAGCTTGCCAGGGTGGGAGACCCAGTACTTC	CASSLPGWETQYF
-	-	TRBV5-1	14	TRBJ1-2	TGCGCCAGCGCCCTCAAAGGCTTGGAATATGGCTACACCTTC	CASALKGLEYGYTF
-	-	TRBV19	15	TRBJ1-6	TGTGCCAGTAGTATAGGGGCGGCCTATAATTCACCCCTCCACTTT	CASSIGAAYNSPLHF
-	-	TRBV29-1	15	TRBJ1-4	TGCAGCGTTGCGGGGACGGCTCGTACTAATGAAAAACTGTTTTTT	CSVAGTARTNEKLFF
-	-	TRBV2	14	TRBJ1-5	TGTGCCAGCAGTGACAGGGTCAGCAATCAGCCCCAGCATTTT	CASSDRVSNQPQHF
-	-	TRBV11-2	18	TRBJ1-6	TGTGCCAGCAGCTTAGATTTTGGGACAAGTACCTATAATTCACCCCTCCACTTT	CASSLDFGTSTYNSPLHF
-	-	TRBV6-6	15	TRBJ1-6	TGTGCCAGCAGTTACTACCCAGCTAATAATTCACCCCTCCACTTT	CASSYYPANNSPLHF
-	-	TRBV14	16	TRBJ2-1	TGTGCCAGCAGCCTACCCTTCCGGACCCAGCGGTGGGAGCAGTTCTTC	CASSLPFRTQRWEQFF
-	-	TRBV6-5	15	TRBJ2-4	TGTGCCAGCAGTTACGGGCGCGGGGCAACGAACATTCAGTACTTC	CASSYGRGATNIQYF
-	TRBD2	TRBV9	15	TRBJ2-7	TGTGCCAGCAGCGTAACTAGCGGGGGGGCCTACGAGCAGTACTTC	CASSVTSGGAYEQYF
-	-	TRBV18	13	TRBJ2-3	TGTGCCAGCTCACCACCGAACACAGATACGCAGTATTTT	CASSPPNTDTQYF
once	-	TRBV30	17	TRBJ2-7	TGTGCCTGGAGTGTATTCACCACGGCAGGGGTTTATCTCGAGCAGTACTTC	CAWSVFTTAGVYLEQYF
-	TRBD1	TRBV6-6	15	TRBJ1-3	TGTGCCAGCAGACTGGACAGGGCTAGTGGAAACACCATATATTTT	CASRLDRASGNTIYF
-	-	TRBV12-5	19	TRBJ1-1	TGTGCTAGTGGTCTATACTCCGGGGGGGCCGGGAGGATGAACACTGAAGCTTTCTTT	CASGLYSGGAGRMNTEAFF
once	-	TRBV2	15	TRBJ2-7	TGTGCCAGCAGTGATACGGGGCTCGGGGCCTACGAGCAGTACTTC	CASSDTGLGAYEQYF
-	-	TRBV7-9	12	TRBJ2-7	TGTGCCAGCAGAGGGGGGGCCTACGAGCAGTACTTC	CASRGGAYEQYF
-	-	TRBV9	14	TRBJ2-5	TGTGCCAGCAGCGTAGAGGGGGACCAAGAGACCCAGTACTTC	CASSVEGDQETQYF
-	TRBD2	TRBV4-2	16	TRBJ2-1	TGTGCCAGCAGCCAGACAAGGACTAGCGGGTACAATGAGCAGTTCTTC	CASSQTRTSGYNEQFF
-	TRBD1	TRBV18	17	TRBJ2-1	TGTGCCAGCTCACTTTTAACCGGGACAGGGGGCCGGTATGAGCAGTTCTTC	CASSLLTGTGGRYEQFF
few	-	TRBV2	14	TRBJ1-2	TGTGCCAGCAGCCCCGGGAACCTCCGCCAAGGCTACACCTTC	CASSPGNLRQGYTF
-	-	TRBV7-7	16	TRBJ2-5	TGTGCCAGCAGCTTGCGAGGGGGGGCCCCCCAAGAGACCCAGTACTTC	CASSLRGGAPQETQYF
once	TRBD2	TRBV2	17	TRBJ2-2	TGTGCCAGCAGTGAAGGTGGACTAGCGGGGGGAGGCGGGGAGCTGTTTTTT	CASSEGGLAGGGGELFF
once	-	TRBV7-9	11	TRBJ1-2	TGTGCCAGCAGTTTACGGACGAAATACACCTTC	CASSLRTKYTF